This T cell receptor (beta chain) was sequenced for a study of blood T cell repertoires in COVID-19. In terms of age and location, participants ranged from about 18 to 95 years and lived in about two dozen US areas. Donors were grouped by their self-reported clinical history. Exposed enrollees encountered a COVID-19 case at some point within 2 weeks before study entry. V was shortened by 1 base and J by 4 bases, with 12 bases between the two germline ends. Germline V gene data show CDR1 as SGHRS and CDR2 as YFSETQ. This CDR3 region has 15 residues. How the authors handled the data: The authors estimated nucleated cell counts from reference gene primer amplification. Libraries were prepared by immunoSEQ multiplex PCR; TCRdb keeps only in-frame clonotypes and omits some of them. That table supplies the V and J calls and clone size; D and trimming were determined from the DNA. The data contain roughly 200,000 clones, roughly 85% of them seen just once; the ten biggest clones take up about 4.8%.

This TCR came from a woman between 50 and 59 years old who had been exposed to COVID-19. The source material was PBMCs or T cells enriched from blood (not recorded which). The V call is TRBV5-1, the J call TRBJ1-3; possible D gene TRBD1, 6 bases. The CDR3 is CASSLTGTTGNTIYF. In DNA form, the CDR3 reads TGCGCCAGCAGCTTGACCGGGACAACAGGAAACACCATATATTTT. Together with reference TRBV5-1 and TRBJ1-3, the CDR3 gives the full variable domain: KAGVTQTPRYLIKTRGQQVTLSCSPISGHRSVSWYQQTPGQGLQFLFEYFSETQRNKGNFPGRFSGRQFSNSRSEMNVSTLELGDSALYLCASSLTGTTGNTIYFGEGSWLTVV.